The 2 T cell receptor beta chains presented below share a single source sample, sequenced in a study of shared clonotypes between healthy human individuals. The repertoire was sequenced with immunoSEQ multiplex PCR; TCRdb's copy has only in-frame clones and lacks some. The sample carries about 480,000 clones, over 75% recorded once. Sequenced sample: PBMCs. The receptor set was obtained from a middle-aged woman in good health. Some clones in this sample may be carry-over from other donors' samples.

The chain recombines TRBV14 with TRBJ2-7; D call uncertain. V lost 2 bases and J lost 5, with 7 bases in between. The length of the CDR3 is 12 residues. The germline gives CDR1 SGHDN, CDR2 FVKESK. The CDR3 bases are TGTGCCAGCAGCCAAATTGGCCACGAGCAGTACTTC. Its protein is CASSQIGHEQYF.

Concerning this clone itself: Distinct nucleotide sequences in the sample also encode this CDR3. This chain uses TRBV2 with TRBJ1-2; weak D call: TRBD1 (6 bases). This CDR3 has 14 residues. The V and J ends lost 3 bases and 2 bases respectively, with 10 bases between them. Germline CDR1 and CDR2: SNHLY and FYNNEI. This chain's CDR3 is CASSEGGPNYGYTF. The CDR3, as DNA: TGTGCCAGCAGTGAGGGGGGCCCCAACTATGGCTACACCTTC. The variable domain in full, completed from reference TRBV2 and TRBJ1-2, reads EPEVTQTPSHQVTQMGQEVILRCVPISNHLYFYWYRQILGQKVEFLVSFYNNEISEKSEIFDDQFSVERPDGSNFTLKIRSTKLEDSAMYFCASSEGGPNYGYTFGSGTRLTVV.